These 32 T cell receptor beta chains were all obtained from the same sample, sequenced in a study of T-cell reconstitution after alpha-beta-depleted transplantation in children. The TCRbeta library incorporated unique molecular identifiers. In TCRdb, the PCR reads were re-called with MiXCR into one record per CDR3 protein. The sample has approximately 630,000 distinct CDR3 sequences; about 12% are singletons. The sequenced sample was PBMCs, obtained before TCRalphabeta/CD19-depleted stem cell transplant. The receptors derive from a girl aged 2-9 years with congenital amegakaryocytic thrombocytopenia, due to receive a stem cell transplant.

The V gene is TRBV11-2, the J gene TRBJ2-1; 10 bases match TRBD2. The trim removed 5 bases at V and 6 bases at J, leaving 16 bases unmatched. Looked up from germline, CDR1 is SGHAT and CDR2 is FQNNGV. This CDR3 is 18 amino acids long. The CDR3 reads CASSPRDKIAGGLNEQFF. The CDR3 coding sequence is TGTGCCAGCAGCCCCAGGGACAAAATAGCGGGAGGCCTCAATGAGCAGTTCTTC. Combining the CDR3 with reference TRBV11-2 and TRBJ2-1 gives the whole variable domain EAGVAQSPRYKIIEKRQSVAFWCNPISGHATLYWYQQILGQGPKLLIQFQNNGVVDDSQLPKDRFSAERLKGVDSTLKIQPAKLEDSAVYLCASSPRDKIAGGLNEQFFGPGTRLTVL.

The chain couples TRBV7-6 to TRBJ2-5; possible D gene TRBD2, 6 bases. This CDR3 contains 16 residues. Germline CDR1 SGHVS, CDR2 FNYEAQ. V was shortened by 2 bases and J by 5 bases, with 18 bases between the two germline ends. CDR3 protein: CASSLIRAREDETQYF. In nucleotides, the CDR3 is TGTGCCAGCAGCTTAATCCGTGCGCGGGAAGATGAGACCCAGTACTTC.

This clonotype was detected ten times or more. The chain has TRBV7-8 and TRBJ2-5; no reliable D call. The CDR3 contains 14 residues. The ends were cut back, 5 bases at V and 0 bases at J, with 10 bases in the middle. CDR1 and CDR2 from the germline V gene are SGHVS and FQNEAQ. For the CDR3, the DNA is TGTGCCAGCAGCCCGATGGGGTACCAAGAGACCCAGTACTTC. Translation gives CASSPMGYQETQYF.

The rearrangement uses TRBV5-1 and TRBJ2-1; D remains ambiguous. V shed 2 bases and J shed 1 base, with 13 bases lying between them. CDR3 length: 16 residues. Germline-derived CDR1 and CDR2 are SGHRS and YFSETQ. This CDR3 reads CASSLGPRASYNEQFF. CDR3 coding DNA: TGCGCCAGCAGCTTAGGCCCCCGGGCTTCCTACAATGAGCAGTTCTTC.

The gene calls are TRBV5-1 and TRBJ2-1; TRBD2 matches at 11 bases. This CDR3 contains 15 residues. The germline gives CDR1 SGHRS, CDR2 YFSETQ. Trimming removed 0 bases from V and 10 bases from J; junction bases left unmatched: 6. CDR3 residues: CASSLDSGRAKEQFF. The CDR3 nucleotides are TGCGCCAGCAGCTTGGATAGCGGGAGGGCAAAAGAGCAGTTCTTC. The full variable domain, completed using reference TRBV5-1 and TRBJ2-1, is KAGVTQTPRYLIKTRGQQVTLSCSPISGHRSVSWYQQTPGQGLQFLFEYFSETQRNKGNFPGRFSGRQFSNSRSEMNVSTLELGDSALYLCASSLDSGRAKEQFFGPGTRLTVL.

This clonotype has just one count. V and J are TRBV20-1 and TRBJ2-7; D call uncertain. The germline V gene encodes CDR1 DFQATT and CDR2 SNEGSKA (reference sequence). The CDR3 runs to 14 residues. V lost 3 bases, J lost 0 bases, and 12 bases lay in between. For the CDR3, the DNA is TGCAGTGCTAGTATTTATGGAAACTCCTACGAGCAGTACTTC. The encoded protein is CSASIYGNSYEQYF.

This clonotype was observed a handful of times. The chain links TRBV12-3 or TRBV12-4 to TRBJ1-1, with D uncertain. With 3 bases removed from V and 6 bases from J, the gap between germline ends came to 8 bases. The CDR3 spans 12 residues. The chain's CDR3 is CASSFGSAEAFF. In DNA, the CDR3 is TGTGCCAGCAGTTTCGGGTCTGCTGAAGCTTTCTTT.

The CDR3 loop reads CASSLDSSAQYF. CDR3 bases: TGCGCCAGCAGCTTGGACAGCTCCGCGCAGTACTTC. This chain connects TRBV5-1 to TRBJ2-7; D gene ambiguous. Germline CDR1 is SGHRS and CDR2 is YFSETQ. Trimming removed 0 bases from V and 9 bases from J, with 10 bases in between. The CDR3 spans 12 residues.

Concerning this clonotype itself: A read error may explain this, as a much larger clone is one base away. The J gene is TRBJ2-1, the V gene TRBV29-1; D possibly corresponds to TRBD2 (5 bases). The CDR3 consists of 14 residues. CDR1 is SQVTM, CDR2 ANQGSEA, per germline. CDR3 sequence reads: CSVRQLETNNERFF. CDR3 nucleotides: TGCAGCGTTAGGCAACTAGAAACTAACAATGAGCGGTTCTTC.

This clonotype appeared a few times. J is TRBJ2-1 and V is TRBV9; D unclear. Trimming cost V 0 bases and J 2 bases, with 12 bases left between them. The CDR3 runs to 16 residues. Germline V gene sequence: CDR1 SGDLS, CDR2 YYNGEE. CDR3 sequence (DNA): TGTGCCAGCAGCGTAGGGGCCCTCACCCCCTACAATGAGCAGTTCTTC. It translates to CASSVGALTPYNEQFF.

DNA for the CDR3: TGTGCCAGCAGTTCTGGACAGGGAGCTAACTATGGCTACACCTTC. Its protein product is CASSSGQGANYGYTF. V usage is TRBV12-3 or TRBV12-4 and J usage is TRBJ1-2; 8 bases agree with TRBD1. Unmatched junction bases numbered 4, after V lost 4 bases and J lost 0 bases. The CDR3 loop spans 15 amino acids.

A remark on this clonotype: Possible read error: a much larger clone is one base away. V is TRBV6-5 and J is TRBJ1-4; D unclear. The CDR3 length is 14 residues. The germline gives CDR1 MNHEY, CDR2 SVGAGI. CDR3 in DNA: TGTCCCAGCAGTTACTCTGGGCTGAATGAAAAACTGTTTTTT. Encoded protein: CPSSYSGLNEKLFF.

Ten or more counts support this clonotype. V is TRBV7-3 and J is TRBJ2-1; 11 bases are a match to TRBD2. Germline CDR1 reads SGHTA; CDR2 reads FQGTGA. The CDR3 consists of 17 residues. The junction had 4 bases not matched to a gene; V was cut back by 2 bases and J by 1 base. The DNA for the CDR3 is TGTGCCAGCAGCTTACTCCCTAGCGGGGGGTCCTACAATGAGCAGTTCTTC. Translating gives CASSLLPSGGSYNEQFF.

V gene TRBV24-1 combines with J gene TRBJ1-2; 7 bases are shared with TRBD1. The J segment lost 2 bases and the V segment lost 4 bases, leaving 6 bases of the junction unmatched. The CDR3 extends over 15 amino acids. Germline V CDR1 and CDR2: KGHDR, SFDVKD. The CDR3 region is CATSDPGGKNYGYTF. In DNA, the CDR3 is TGTGCCACCAGTGACCCAGGGGGGAAGAACTATGGCTACACCTTC.

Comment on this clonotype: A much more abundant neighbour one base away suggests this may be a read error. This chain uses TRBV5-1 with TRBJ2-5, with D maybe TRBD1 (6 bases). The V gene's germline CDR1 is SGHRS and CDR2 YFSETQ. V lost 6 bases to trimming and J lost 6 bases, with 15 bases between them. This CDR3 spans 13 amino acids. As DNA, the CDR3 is TGCGCCAGCACCGGACAGATTCAAAAGACCCAGTACTTC. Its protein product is CASTGQIQKTQYF.

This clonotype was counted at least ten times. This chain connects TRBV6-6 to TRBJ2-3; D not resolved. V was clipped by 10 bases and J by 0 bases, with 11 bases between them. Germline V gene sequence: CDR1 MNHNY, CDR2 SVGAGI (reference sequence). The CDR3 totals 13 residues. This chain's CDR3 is CATATPSTDTQYF. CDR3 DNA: TGTGCCACGGCGACACCAAGCACAGATACGCAGTATTTT.

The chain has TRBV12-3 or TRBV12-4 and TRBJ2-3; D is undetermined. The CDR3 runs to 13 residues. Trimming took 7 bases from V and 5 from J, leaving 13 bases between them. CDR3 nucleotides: TGTGCCAGCACTCGAGAATTGGTAGATACGCAGTATTTT. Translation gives CASTRELVDTQYF.

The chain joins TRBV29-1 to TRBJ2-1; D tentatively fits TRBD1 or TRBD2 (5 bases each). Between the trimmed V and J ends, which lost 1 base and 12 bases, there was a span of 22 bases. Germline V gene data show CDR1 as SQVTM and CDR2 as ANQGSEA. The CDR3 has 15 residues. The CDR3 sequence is CSVEGSGQVVVGQFF. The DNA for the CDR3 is TGCAGCGTTGAAGGATCGGGGCAGGTGGTGGTGGGGCAGTTCTTC.

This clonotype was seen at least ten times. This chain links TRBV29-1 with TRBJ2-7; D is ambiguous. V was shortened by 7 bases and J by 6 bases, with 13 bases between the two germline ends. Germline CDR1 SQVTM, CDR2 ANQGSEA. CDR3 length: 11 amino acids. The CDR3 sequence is CSAAALGEQYF. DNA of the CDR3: TGCAGCGCTGCCGCCCTAGGCGAGCAGTACTTC.

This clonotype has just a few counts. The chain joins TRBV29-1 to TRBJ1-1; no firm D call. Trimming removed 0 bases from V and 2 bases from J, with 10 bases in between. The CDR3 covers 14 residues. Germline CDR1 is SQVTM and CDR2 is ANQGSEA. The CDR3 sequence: CSVEDSQINTEAFF. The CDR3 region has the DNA TGCAGCGTTGAAGATAGCCAGATTAACACTGAAGCTTTCTTT. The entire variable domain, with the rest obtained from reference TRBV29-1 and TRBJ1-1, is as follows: SAVISQKPSRDICQRGTSLTIQCQVDSQVTMMFWYRQQPGQSLTLIATANQGSEATYESGFVIDKFPISRPNLTFSTLTVSNMSPEDSSIYLCSVEDSQINTEAFFGQGTRLTVV.

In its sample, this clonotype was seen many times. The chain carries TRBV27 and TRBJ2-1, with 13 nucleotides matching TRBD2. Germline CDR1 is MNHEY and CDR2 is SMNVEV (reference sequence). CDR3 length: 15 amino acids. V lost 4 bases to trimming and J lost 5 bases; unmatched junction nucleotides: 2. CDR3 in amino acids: CASSSGTSGNNEQFF. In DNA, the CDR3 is TGTGCCAGCAGTTCCGGGACTAGCGGGAACAATGAGCAGTTCTTC.

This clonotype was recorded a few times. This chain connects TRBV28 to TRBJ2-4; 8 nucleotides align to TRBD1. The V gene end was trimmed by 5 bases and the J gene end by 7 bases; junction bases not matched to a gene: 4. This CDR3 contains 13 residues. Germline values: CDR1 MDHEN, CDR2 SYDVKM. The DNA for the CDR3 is TGTGCCAGCAGTCAGGGGGCTTGGAACATTCAGTACTTC. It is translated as CASSQGAWNIQYF.

The CDR3 reads CSAGGGRGNTEAFF. The CDR3 nucleotides are TGCAGTGCCGGGGGAGGCCGGGGGAACACTGAAGCTTTCTTT. The gene calls are TRBV20-1 and TRBJ1-1, with a weak D call TRBD1 (5 bases). CDR3 length equals 14 residues. In germline, CDR1 is DFQATT, CDR2 SNEGSKA (reference sequence). V lost 6 bases and J lost 1, with 15 bases in between.

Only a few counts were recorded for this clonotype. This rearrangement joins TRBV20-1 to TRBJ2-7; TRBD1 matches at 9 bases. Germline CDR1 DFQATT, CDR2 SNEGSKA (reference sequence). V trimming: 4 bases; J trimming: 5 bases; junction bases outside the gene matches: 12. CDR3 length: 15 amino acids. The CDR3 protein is CSAISPGTGYNEQYF. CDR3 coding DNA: TGCAGTGCTATCAGTCCCGGGACAGGGTACAACGAGCAGTACTTC.

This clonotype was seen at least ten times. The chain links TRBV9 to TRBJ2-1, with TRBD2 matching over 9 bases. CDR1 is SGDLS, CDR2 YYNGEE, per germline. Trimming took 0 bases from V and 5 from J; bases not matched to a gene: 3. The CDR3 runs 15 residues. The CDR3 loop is CASSVVAGADNEQFF. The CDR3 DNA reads TGTGCCAGCAGCGTAGTAGCGGGAGCCGACAATGAGCAGTTCTTC.

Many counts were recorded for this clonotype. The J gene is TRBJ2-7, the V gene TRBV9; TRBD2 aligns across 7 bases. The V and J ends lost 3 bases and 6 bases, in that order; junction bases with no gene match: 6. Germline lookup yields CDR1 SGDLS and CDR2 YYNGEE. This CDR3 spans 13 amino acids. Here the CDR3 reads CASSAKIAGEQYF. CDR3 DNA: TGTGCCAGCAGCGCAAAAATAGCGGGCGAGCAGTACTTC.

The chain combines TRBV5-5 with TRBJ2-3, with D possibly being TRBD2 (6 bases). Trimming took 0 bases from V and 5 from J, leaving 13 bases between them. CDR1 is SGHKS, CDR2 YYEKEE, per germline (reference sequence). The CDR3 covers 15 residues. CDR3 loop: CASSLAWGVGDTQYF. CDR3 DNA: TGTGCCAGCAGCTTGGCTTGGGGGGTAGGAGATACGCAGTATTTT.

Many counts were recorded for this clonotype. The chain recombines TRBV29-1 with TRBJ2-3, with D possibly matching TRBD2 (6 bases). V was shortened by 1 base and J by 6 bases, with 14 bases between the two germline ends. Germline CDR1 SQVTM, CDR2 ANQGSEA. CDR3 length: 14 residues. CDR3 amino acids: CSVEVAGSSDTQYF. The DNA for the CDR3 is TGCAGCGTTGAAGTGGCGGGAAGCAGCGATACGCAGTATTTT.

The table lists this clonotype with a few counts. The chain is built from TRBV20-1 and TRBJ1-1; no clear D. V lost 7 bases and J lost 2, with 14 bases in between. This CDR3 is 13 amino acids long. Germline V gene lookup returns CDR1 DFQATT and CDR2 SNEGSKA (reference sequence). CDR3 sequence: CSERKNGNTEAFF. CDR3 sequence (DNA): TGCAGTGAGAGGAAAAACGGCAACACTGAAGCTTTCTTT.

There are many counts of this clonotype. The CDR3 is CSVTRRDEGLYNEQFF. In DNA, the CDR3 is TGCAGCGTTACCCGACGGGACGAAGGTCTTTACAATGAGCAGTTCTTC. This chain joins TRBV29-1 and TRBJ2-1; D is tentatively TRBD1 or TRBD2 (5 bases each). Germline V CDR1 and CDR2: SQVTM, ANQGSEA. The CDR3 has 16 residues. Between the trimmed V and J ends, which lost 5 bases and 4 bases, there was a span of 21 bases.

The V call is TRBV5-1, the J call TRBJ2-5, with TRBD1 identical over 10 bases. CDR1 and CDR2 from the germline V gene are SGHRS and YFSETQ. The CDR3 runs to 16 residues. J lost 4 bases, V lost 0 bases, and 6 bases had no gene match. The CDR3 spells CASSLAIDRGRETQYF. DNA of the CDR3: TGCGCCAGCAGCTTGGCCATTGACAGGGGGCGAGAGACCCAGTACTTC.

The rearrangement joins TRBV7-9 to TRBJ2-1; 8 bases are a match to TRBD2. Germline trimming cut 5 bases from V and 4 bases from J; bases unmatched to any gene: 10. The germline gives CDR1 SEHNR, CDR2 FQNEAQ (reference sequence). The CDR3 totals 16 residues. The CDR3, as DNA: TGTGCCAGCAGCCCCATAGCGGGACCCCTTTACAATGAGCAGTTCTTC. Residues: CASSPIAGPLYNEQFF.